This T cell receptor beta chain is from a study of blood T cell repertoires in COVID-19. This clone was seen more than once but under ten times. Clones were sequenced by immunoSEQ multiplex PCR, and TCRdb holds only the in-frame ones, with some missing. The top ten clones hold around an eighth of a sample with about 150,000 clones, about 83% of them seen once. Germline assignment: CDR1 LNHDA and CDR2 SQIVND (reference sequence). The CDR3 extends over 15 amino acids. V dropped 1 base and J dropped 1 base, with 8 bases sitting between them. The Seattle patients, enrolled during active infection, were followed longitudinally.

Sequenced sample: peripheral blood. V gene TRBV19 combines with J gene TRBJ1-5, with D perhaps TRBD1 (5 bases). The receptor comes from a woman in her sixties with COVID-19, enrolled during active disease. The CDR3 loop reads CASSIVWGSNQPQHF. DNA for the CDR3: TGTGCCAGTAGTATAGTATGGGGCAGCAATCAGCCCCAGCATTTT.